This T cell receptor beta chain was captured by sequencing in a study of regulatory T cells in long-lasting Graves disease. Points on this clonotype: What it recognizes is unknown.

Germline CDR1 DFQATT, CDR2 SNEGSKA (reference sequence). V was clipped by 5 bases and J by 1 base; unmatched bases: 5. There are 14 residues in the CDR3. Whole-study results and caveats: Whereas about a thousand public clonotypes were shared by new patients, persistent patients shared more, at around 2,700.

Time point indicated: newly diagnosed GD, antithyroid drugs for less than 3 months. PBMC-derived RNA was used for the TCR library. HTBI primers from iRepertoire and Arm-PCR of CDR3 regions yielded the TCR beta libraries. Methods used by the authors: Identification yielded around 68 TRBV and 13 to 15 TRBJ segments across samples. Each CDR3 protein is one row after TCRdb ran MiXCR on the multiplex PCR reads. The V and J calls come from TCRdb's annotation, not from the publication. Among 250,000 or so distinct CDR3 sequences, under 20% were seen once, and the ten largest hold around 15%. This sample also belongs to another study, concerning T cells in Graves' hyperthyroidism and ophthalmopathy. That work states: TCR CDR3 underwent first-round RT-PCR with the HTBI primer set.

This clonotype was sampled from a woman in her twenties or thirties with Graves disease. Sequenced material: peripheral blood mononuclear cells (PBMCs), taken at new diagnosis, from a patient treated with antithyroid drugs. The rearrangement links TRBV20-1 to TRBJ2-4, with TRBD2 matching 7 bases. The CDR3: CSADSGGAKNIQYF. CDR3 sequence (DNA): TGCAGTGCTGACTCCGGGGGGGCCAAAAACATTCAGTACTTC.